Presented here are 17 T cell receptor beta chains from one specimen sequenced in a study of T cells expressing NK-cell markers (dated by TCRdb to the early 2020s). Libraries were prepared through 5' RACE. The sample was run on an Illumina HiSeq 2000. TCRdb reprocessed the public reads and reports one entry per CDR3 protein sequence, without DNA. This sample's table has entries for almost 450,000 distinct CDR3 sequences. The ten top clones hold 7.3% of the sample. The sequenced material came from blood T cells: a sorted CD56 or NKG2C T cell subset, CD4+ or CD8+ T cells, or bulk PBMC T cells (not recorded which). These receptors were obtained from a woman aged 18 to 75 in good health.

CDR3: CASAQENEQFF. V is TRBV2 and J is TRBJ2-1. Germline V gene sequence: CDR1 SNHLY, CDR2 FYNNEI. The length of the CDR3 is 11 residues.

CDR3 residues: CASSLGFGYTF. This chain links TRBV11-2 with TRBJ1-2. CDR3 length equals 11 residues. The germline gives CDR1 SGHAT, CDR2 FQNNGV.

V usage is TRBV6-2 or TRBV6-3 and J usage is TRBJ2-1; TCRdb proposes TRBD2, but this gene call is untestable without DNA. CDR3 length equals 15 residues. CDR1 is MNHEY, CDR2 SVGEGT, per germline. CDR3 sequence reads: CASSLWGGLYNEQFF.

This chain links TRBV20-1 with TRBJ2-3. The germline gives CDR1 DFQATT, CDR2 SNEGSKA (reference sequence). The length of the CDR3 is 13 residues. The CDR3 here is CSARAWAPDTQYF.

The rearrangement links TRBV3-1 to TRBJ2-1; the TCRdb D gene call, TRBD2, has no DNA to confirm it. CDR3 length: 15 amino acids. Germline CDR1 is LGHDT and CDR2 is YNNKEL (reference sequence). The CDR3 protein is CASSQNGREYNEQFF.

V gene TRBV12-3 or TRBV12-4 combines with J gene TRBJ2-2; the D gene TCRdb calls, TRBD1, cannot be checked with no DNA. The CDR3 runs 15 residues. The CDR3 reads CASRRGTGRTGELFF.

V gene TRBV29-1 combines with J gene TRBJ2-1; TCRdb selects TRBD2, and the lack of DNA leaves this call unchecked. There are 15 residues in the CDR3. Germline V gene sequence: CDR1 SQVTM, CDR2 ANQGSEA. The CDR3 spells CSVDLTSGAYNEQFF.

The J gene is TRBJ2-7, the V gene TRBV20-1; the D gene TCRdb calls, TRBD2, cannot be checked with no DNA. CDR1 and CDR2 (germline): DFQATT, SNEGSKA (reference sequence). The CDR3 has 15 amino acids. The CDR3 region is CSAGGTGLAGGAQYF.

This sequence joins TRBV9 and TRBJ2-1; with no DNA, the TCRdb D assignment of TRBD1 cannot be verified. Germline CDR1 and CDR2: SGDLS and YYNGEE. CDR3 length equals 13 residues. The CDR3 is CASSKHGGNEQFF.

V is TRBV29-1 and J is TRBJ2-6. The CDR3 loop spans 15 amino acids. Germline V gene sequence: CDR1 SQVTM, CDR2 ANQGSEA. The CDR3 sequence: CSVEGEGSGANVLTF.

The CDR3 loop reads CASSEGTGYNSPLHF. V is TRBV6-1 and J is TRBJ1-6; the D call of TRBD1 rests on TCRdb alone, since no DNA is present to check it. The CDR3 is 15 residues long. CDR1 and CDR2 (germline): MNHNS, SASEGT.

The J gene is TRBJ1-4, the V gene TRBV6-2 or TRBV6-3; TCRdb returns TRBD1, unconfirmable since there is no DNA. CDR3 length equals 15 residues. Germline V gives CDR1 MNHEY, CDR2 SVGEGT. The CDR3 region is CASSYAGGAEEKLFF.

The chain carries TRBV5-1 and TRBJ2-5. In germline, CDR1 is SGHRS, CDR2 YFSETQ. This CDR3 is built from 14 residues. The CDR3 spells CASSLGLSGETQYF.

The V and J genes are TRBV14 and TRBJ2-1; absent DNA, TCRdb's TRBD2 call cannot be checked. This CDR3 has 13 residues. Looked up from germline, CDR1 is SGHDN and CDR2 is FVKESK. The CDR3 reads CASSQPSGGGQFF.

This chain links TRBV18 with TRBJ2-1; TCRdb names TRBD2, which stays unverified in the absence of DNA. Germline CDR1 KGHSH, CDR2 LQKENI. This CDR3 comprises 17 residues. CDR3 sequence: CASSPPRLAGGHNEQFF.

The chain combines TRBV5-1 with TRBJ1-1; TCRdb lists TRBD1, though no DNA is available to test this call. The CDR3 contains 15 residues. CDR1 SGHRS and CDR2 YFSETQ come from the germline V gene. CDR3 amino acids: CASSRTGETYTEAFF.

V and J are TRBV4-3 and TRBJ2-2. Per germline, CDR1 LGHNA and CDR2 YSLEER. The CDR3 has 15 amino acids. This chain's CDR3 is CASSQKTLYTGELFF.